This record looks at one T cell receptor beta chain sequence and its context. Its specificity is unknown. This entry is derived from a study of T cells in Graves' hyperthyroidism and ophthalmopathy. Overall study findings and caveats: Among clonotypes expanded in thyroid above 0.001, most were also found in blood.

Using RNA transcripts as the source, TCR beta CDR3 regions were amplified. A set of HTBI primers served as the primers for a first-round RT-PCR of the TCR CDR3. A single record per CDR3 protein comes from TCRdb applying MiXCR to the multiplex PCR reads. The repertoire consists of 250,000 to 300,000 distinct CDR3 sequences, with more than 15% occurring once and the leading ten covering 55% to 60%. Trimming left V 4 bases short and J 1 base short, with 13 bases between. The CDR3 has 15 residues. CDR1 and CDR2 from the germline V gene are ENHRY and SYGVKD. What was sequenced was blood. This receptor was identified in a woman aged 60-75 years with Graves' ophthalmopathy. The chain links TRBV10-3 to TRBJ1-1, with D uncertain. CDR3 region: CAISGFMEGNTEAFF. In DNA, the CDR3 is TGTGCCATCAGTGGATTCATGGAGGGGAACACTGAAGCTTTCTTT.